This TCR beta chain was sequenced in a study of T-cell memory formation after mild COVID-19 (dated by TCRdb to the early 2020s). Regarding the research as a whole: TCR sequence clusters from the two donors were found to be largely donor specific. Longitudinal TCRalpha and TCRbeta repertoire sequencing tracked T-cell clones expanding and contracting after mild COVID-19 in a couple of donors. Two young, previously healthy adult volunteers made up the cohort, one male and one female.

CDR1 and CDR2, per the germline V gene (reference sequence), are MNHEY and SMNVEV. From its cysteine to its phenylalanine, the CDR3 spans 14 amino acids. This entry keeps only the CDR3 DNA: 42 bases, framed from base 1. The germline ends are 11 bases apart after V is trimmed by 3 bases and J by 2 bases. Ficoll-Paque density gradient centrifugation was the method used to isolate PBMCs. The research as a whole found: Some responding clones were detected in pre-infection memory, which suggested that pre-existing cross-reactive memory T cells had joined the SARS-CoV-2 response. Contracting CD4+ clones were located mainly in the CM and EM memory subsets, whereas CD8+ clones were found to be enriched in EMRA. Only two mild cases were covered in the study, and larger cohorts including severe cases with pre-infection samples were considered necessary. Clones contracting from day 15 to 85 had balanced CD4/CD8 phenotypes, while a second wave expanding from day 15 to 37 was biased towards CD4+. The second-wave clones that peaked on day 37 were not confirmed to be SARS-CoV-2 specific.

On this clonotype: The antigen this receptor binds is unknown. No base quality information exists; no much larger clone differs at one position.

Sequencer: Illumina NovaSeq 6000. TCRalpha and TCRbeta cDNA libraries were built by 5'RACE with constant-segment primers, adding sample barcodes and unique molecular identifiers. RNA was extracted from every sample with Trizol reagent. Library amplification was performed in two PCR steps, and a second sample barcode and Illumina TruSeq adapters were introduced in the second step. The libraries were sequenced on an Illumina NovaSeq using 2 x 150 bp paired-end reads. Per the source publication's procedure: Demultiplexing of reads and collapsing into UMI-guided consensus sequences were performed with migec v1.2.7. Using mixcr v2.1.11, the UMI consensuses were aligned to TRA and TRB V and J templates and assembled into clonotypes. Clonotypes were classified as expanded or contracted when called significant by both edgeR and NoisET, with noise models trained on biological replicates. For edgeR calls, the cutoffs were a false discovery rate-adjusted p below 0.01 and a log2 fold-change threshold of 1. PCA with hierarchical clustering of max-normalized trajectories of the 1000 most abundant clonotypes was used as exploratory dynamics analysis. Separately sequenced CD4+ and CD8+ repertoires were used to assign a CD4 or CD8 phenotype to each responding clone. TCRdb cleaned the public reads at Q25 with fastp, built clones with MiXCR and kept in-frame beta chains. Rows matching on CDR3 protein sequence are summarized as one entry with the most common DNA and genes. The V and J calls shown here were made by TCRdb, not taken from the authors' results. The sample contains approximately 110,000 distinct CDR3 sequences, 20% to 25% of them found a single time. The ten largest clones represent around 40% of the sample.

This clonotype was obtained from a man younger than 30 who had mild COVID-19 (a few samples of this study predate the infection). The sample titles of this study are shuffled in the database, so cell type and time point are left out; the donor was told from shared clones. Rearrangement joined TRBV27 to TRBJ2-7; the D gene lacks a confident call. Sequencing used PBMCs or a T cell subset sorted from them (not recorded which). The DNA sequence follows: TGTGCCAGCAGTTTTAGTGTTACTACCTACGAGCAGTACTTC. The resulting protein is CASSFSVTTYEQYF.